Below, 11 T cell receptor beta chains from the same sample are listed, as sequenced in a study of T-cell memory formation after mild COVID-19. TCRdb processed the 5' RACE reads anew with MiXCR; each CDR3 protein has one entry. The table records about 210,000 distinct CDR3 sequences, 25% to 35% of them present only once. Sequenced sample: PBMCs or a T cell subset sorted from them (not recorded which). The receptors here all came from an adult woman who had mild COVID-19 (a few samples of this study predate the infection). Cell type and time point are not known.

This clonotype was seen only a few times. CDR3: CASSYSGRPHEQFF. The CDR3 bases are TGCGCCAGCAGTTACAGCGGGAGGCCACATGAGCAGTTCTTC. This chain connects TRBV10-1 to TRBJ2-1; TRBD2 matches 9 bases. CDR1 is WNHNN, CDR2 SYGVQD, per germline (reference sequence). The ends lost 5 bases at V and 8 bases at J; junction bases unmatched: 7. This CDR3 spans 14 amino acids.

V usage is TRBV9 and J usage is TRBJ2-7, with D unclear. The V gene lost 0 bases and the J gene lost 1 base, with 8 bases spanning the gap. The germline V gene encodes CDR1 SGDLS and CDR2 YYNGEE. This CDR3 region has 14 residues. Here the CDR3 DNA reads TGTGCCAGCAGCGTAGGCCCAGGATCCTACGAGCAGTACTTC. It yields the protein CASSVGPGSYEQYF.

This clonotype has a handful of counts. The rearrangement links TRBV24-1 to TRBJ2-1; weak D call: TRBD1 (5 bases). The germline V gene has CDR1 KGHDR and CDR2 SFDVKD. With 5 bases removed from V and 6 bases from J, the gap between germline ends came to 19 bases. The CDR3 sequence is 16 residues long. The DNA of the CDR3 is TGTGCCACCAGTGGATTGGACAAAGGTTTAGGCAATGAGCAGTTCTTC. It codes for CATSGLDKGLGNEQFF.

The chain links TRBV7-9 to TRBJ2-1, with 8 bases that match TRBD1. Germline trimming cut 4 bases from V and 1 base from J; bases unmatched to any gene: 9. CDR3 length: 17 amino acids. Germline lookup yields CDR1 SEHNR and CDR2 FQNEAQ (reference sequence). The CDR3 is CASSSPTDRGSYNEQFF. CDR3 nucleotide sequence: TGTGCCAGCAGCTCCCCTACCGACAGGGGATCCTACAATGAGCAGTTCTTC.

CDR3: CASSVPEGHELFF. CDR3 sequence (DNA): TGCGCCAGCAGCGTGCCGGAAGGGCACGAGCTGTTTTTT. V and J are TRBV5-1 and TRBJ2-2; no clear D. The CDR3 contains 13 residues. CDR1 SGHRS and CDR2 YFSETQ come from the germline V gene. Deletions cut 4 bases from V and 11 bases from J, with 15 bases between.

V gene TRBV7-9 combines with J gene TRBJ2-4, with D perhaps TRBD1 (5 bases). CDR1 SEHNR and CDR2 FQNEAQ come from the germline V gene (reference sequence). This CDR3 is built from 14 residues. Trimming shortened V by 1 base and J by 8 bases, and 12 bases separated the two germline ends. The CDR3 spells CASSLGQGAYIQYF. The DNA for the CDR3 is TGTGCCAGCAGCTTAGGGCAGGGTGCGTACATTCAGTACTTC.

This rearrangement joins TRBV9 to TRBJ2-3; D possibly corresponds to TRBD2 (6 bases). The CDR3 runs 15 residues. CDR1 is SGDLS and CDR2 is YYNGEE in the germline V gene. V lost 2 bases and J 0 bases, leaving 10 bases between the germline ends. This CDR3 reads CASSVRTTSTDTQYF. The CDR3, as DNA: TGTGCCAGCAGCGTCAGGACTACGAGCACAGATACGCAGTATTTT. Full variable domain (outside the CDR3, taken from reference TRBV9 and TRBJ2-3): DSGVTQTPKHLITATGQRVTLRCSPRSGDLSVYWYQQSLDQGLQFLIQYYNGEERAKGNILERFSAQQFPDLHSELNLSSLELGDSALYFCASSVRTTSTDTQYFGPGTRLTVL.

V and J are TRBV12-3 or TRBV12-4 and TRBJ2-3; 10 bases match TRBD2. The CDR3 spans 15 residues. With 6 bases clipped from V and 3 bases from J, the junction kept 6 bases outside the gene matches. CDR3 sequence (DNA): TGTGCCAGCAGATTCGGACTAGCGGAAACAGATACGCAGTATTTT. Translation: CASRFGLAETDTQYF.

This clonotype was observed a few times. The gene calls are TRBV12-3 or TRBV12-4 and TRBJ2-1; the D call may be TRBD1 or TRBD2 (6 bases each). V lost 6 bases and J 4 bases, leaving 10 bases between the germline ends. CDR3 length: 13 residues. The CDR3 nucleotides are TGTGCCAGCAGGGACAGCGGGTACAATGAGCAGTTCTTC. This codes for CASRDSGYNEQFF.

This chain links TRBV12-3 or TRBV12-4 with TRBJ2-5; 10 bases are shared with TRBD1. The CDR3 totals 16 residues. The junction had 13 bases not matched to a gene; V was cut back by 5 bases and J by 7 bases. CDR3: CASSDRTGGNLMTQYF. DNA of the CDR3: TGTGCCAGCAGTGACCGGACAGGGGGGAATCTAATGACCCAGTACTTC.

The V and J genes are TRBV15 and TRBJ2-7; maybe TRBD2 (7 bases). The germline CDR1 and CDR2 sequences are LNHNV and YYDKDF (reference sequence). The CDR3 is 14 residues long. With 4 bases removed from V and 3 bases from J, the gap between germline ends came to 13 bases. The CDR3 reads CATSKRGADYEQYF. CDR3 in DNA: TGTGCCACCAGCAAACGGGGGGCGGACTACGAGCAGTACTTC.